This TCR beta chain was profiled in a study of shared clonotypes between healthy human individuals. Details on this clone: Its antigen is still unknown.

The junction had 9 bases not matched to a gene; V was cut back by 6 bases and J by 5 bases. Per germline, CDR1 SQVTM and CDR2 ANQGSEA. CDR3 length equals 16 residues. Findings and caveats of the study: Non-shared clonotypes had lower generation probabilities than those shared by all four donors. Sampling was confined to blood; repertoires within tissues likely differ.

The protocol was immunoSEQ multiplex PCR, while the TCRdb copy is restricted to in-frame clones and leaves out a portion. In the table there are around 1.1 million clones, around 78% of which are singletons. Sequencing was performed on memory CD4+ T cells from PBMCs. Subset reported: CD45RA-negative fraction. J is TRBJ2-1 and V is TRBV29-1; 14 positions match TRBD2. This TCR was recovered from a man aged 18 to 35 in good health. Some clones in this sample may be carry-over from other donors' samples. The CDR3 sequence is CSVDGTSGRRNNEQFF. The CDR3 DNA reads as TGCAGCGTGGATGGGACTAGCGGGAGACGGAACAATGAGCAGTTCTTC.